The entry that follows covers one T cell receptor (beta chain) sequence. No antigen is known for it. Per-nucleotide qualities are absent, and no much larger clonotype sits a single base away. The data originate from a study of post-analysis software for immune sequencing data (dated by TCRdb to between 2014 and 2017). Looking at the study overall: Relapsing-remitting, secondary progressive and progressive-relapsing multiple sclerosis were recorded as disease courses, and subtype annotation was lacking for some patients. The multiple sclerosis patient repertoires were compared with approximately 11 previously published healthy control repertoires from donors aged roughly 6 to 27 years. A subset of samples was prepared in parallel using single-end sample barcoding, then pooled and co-amplified after Illumina adapter ligation.

Libraries were made using PCR. These reads were obtained on an Illumina HiSeq 2500. To reduce PCR and sequencing biases, unique molecular identifiers were built into the TCR beta cDNA libraries. Approximately 500,000 cDNA molecules were obtained per 1 to 10 million input T cells, so each molecule approximated one T cell. The patient libraries were prepared and sequenced using the same protocol as the earlier healthy control dataset. Samples belonging to the same batch were prepared together, multiplexed and sequenced on a shared HiSeq lane. As for the original processing: MIGEC was used to process the raw barcoded reads, and molecular identifier groups with only a single read were discarded before consensus assembly and CDR3 extraction. VDJtools was used for post-analysis of the clonotype tables, and diversity was normalized by down-sampling every dataset to the size of the smallest sample. In repertoire overlap clustering, CDR3 amino acid sequences, but not nucleotide sequences, were matched to correct batch-related cross-sample contamination. TCRdb trimmed public reads at Q25 via fastp, called clones via MiXCR and kept in-frame beta chains. Entries that share a CDR3 protein sequence are merged under the most common genes and DNA. TCRdb assigned the V and J calls; the authors' analysis was not used. This sample lists approximately 400,000 distinct CDR3 sequences; less than 40% were detected once. The ten largest clonotypes hold roughly 13% of the sample.

The research as a whole found: Direct clustering with F measure revealed strong co-clustering of samples prepared in the same batch, which led to a batch-effect correction. Significantly higher frequencies in patients than in controls were found for several TRBV segments, including TRBV5-6, TRBV5-1 and TRBV20-1. Significantly lower normalized Chao1 diversity was found in multiple sclerosis patients than in controls, suggesting substantial peripheral T-cell clonal expansion. The multiple sclerosis patient group was slightly younger than the control group.

TCR beta repertoires were profiled from peripheral blood of about a dozen young patients with multiple sclerosis to demonstrate the VDJtools post-analysis software. The patients with multiple sclerosis were children and adolescents between 6 and 15 years of age. The CDR3 measures 12 amino acids from cysteine to phenylalanine. Only the CDR3 region is kept as DNA, spanning 36 bases read in frame from base 1. This clonotype originated in a girl aged 10-17 years with multiple sclerosis. This receptor chain uses TRBV12-3 or TRBV12-4 and TRBJ2-7, with TRBD2 as a weak D call on 6 bases. The DNA end lines up better with TRBJ2-5; the J call may be wrong. Material: blood. In nucleotide form, the sequence is TGTGCCAGCAGTGGAGGGCCGGAGACCCAGTACTTC. Its coded protein is CASSGGPETQYF.